A single sample is the source of the 19 T cell receptor beta chains below, sequenced in a study of response to subunit inactivated influenza vaccine. From the RT-PCR reads, TCRdb called clonotypes with MiXCR, one entry per CDR3 protein. The sample records 530,000 or so distinct CDR3 sequences, 14% being singletons. The starting material was PBMCs from blood, obtained 12 days after vaccination. The receptors were gathered from a man aged 45-60 years who received an inactivated influenza vaccine.

The V gene is TRBV29-1, the J gene TRBJ2-7, with TRBD1 matching over 8 bases. This CDR3 spans 12 amino acids. Germline trimming cut 8 bases from V and 5 bases from J; bases unmatched to any gene: 8. CDR1 is SQVTM and CDR2 is ANQGSEA in the germline V gene. In DNA, the CDR3 is TGCAGCTTTACATTGGACAGGGACGAGCAGTACTTC. It translates to CSFTLDRDEQYF.

V gene TRBV14 combines with J gene TRBJ1-2, with no clear D. The CDR3 has 15 residues. Between the trimmed V and J ends, which lost 0 bases and 4 bases, there was a span of 12 bases. Germline CDR1 SGHDN, CDR2 FVKESK. The CDR3 reads CASSQEGVGIYGYTF. The CDR3, as DNA: TGTGCCAGCAGCCAAGAAGGAGTGGGGATCTATGGCTACACCTTC.

This chain joins TRBV14 and TRBJ1-1; D gene unclear. Per the germline V gene, CDR1 is SGHDN and CDR2 is FVKESK. The CDR3 is made up of 14 amino acids. Trimming stripped 0 bases from V and 6 bases from J, with 11 bases between. The CDR3 is CASSQDRLDPEAFF. The CDR3 DNA reads TGTGCCAGCAGCCAAGATCGGCTGGACCCTGAAGCTTTCTTT. Drawing the rest from reference TRBV14 and TRBJ1-1, the complete variable domain is EAGVTQFPSHSVIEKGQTVTLRCDPISGHDNLYWYRRVMGKEIKFLLHFVKESKQDESGMPNNRFLAERTGGTYSTLKVQPAELEDSGVYFCASSQDRLDPEAFFGQGTRLTVV.

This rearrangement joins TRBV11-2 to TRBJ2-3; 7 positions agree with TRBD2. The CDR3 consists of 18 residues. From germline, CDR1 is SGHAT and CDR2 FQNNGV. With 5 bases clipped from V and 4 bases from J, the junction kept 18 bases outside the gene matches. The CDR3 reads CASSPPRTSGVFSDTQYF. CDR3 nucleotides: TGTGCCAGCAGCCCGCCACGGACGAGCGGGGTTTTTTCAGATACGCAGTATTTT.

The rearrangement uses TRBV20-1 and TRBJ2-7; no clear D. This CDR3 comprises 13 residues. V was pared by 2 bases and J by 0 bases, with 8 bases between. Germline V lookup: CDR1 DFQATT, CDR2 SNEGSKA (reference sequence). CDR3 nucleotides: TGCAGTGCTAGACAGGCTAGCTCCTACGAGCAGTACTTC. Its protein is CSARQASSYEQYF.

J is TRBJ2-5 and V is TRBV5-5, with unresolved D. Germline lookup yields CDR1 SGHKS and CDR2 YYEKEE (reference sequence). The CDR3 covers 15 residues. V was cut by 0 bases and J by 1 base, with 10 bases left in between. Written as DNA, the CDR3 is TGTGCCAGCAGCTTGGTGGGCGTCAGCCAAGAGACCCAGTACTTC. Translation gives CASSLVGVSQETQYF. The whole variable domain, filled in from reference TRBV5-5 and TRBJ2-5, reads DAGVTQSPTHLIKTRGQQVTLRCSPISGHKSVSWYQQVLGQGPQFIFQYYEKEERGRGNFPDRFSARQFPNYSSELNVNALLLGDSALYLCASSLVGVSQETQYFGPGTRLLVL.

This chain joins TRBV6-2 or TRBV6-3 and TRBJ2-7; D gene unclear. The germline V and J ends were trimmed by 2 bases and 0 bases, with 11 bases remaining between them. CDR3 size: 15 residues. CDR1 and CDR2 from the germline V gene are MNHEY and SVGEGT. The CDR3 nucleotides read TGTGCCAGCAGTTACATAGGTCTGATCTCCTACGAGCAGTACTTC. Translating it yields CASSYIGLISYEQYF.

The table lists this clonotype with many counts. The rearrangement joins TRBV12-3 or TRBV12-4 to TRBJ1-5; D remains unclear. Trimming stripped 3 bases from V and 1 base from J, with 13 bases between. The CDR3 has 16 residues. CDR3 sequence (DNA): TGTGCCAGCAGTTTTGGGTCCCCCCGCAGCAATCAGCCCCAGCATTTT. Residues: CASSFGSPRSNQPQHF.

The rearrangement uses TRBV9 and TRBJ2-3; 12 positions agree with TRBD2. The J segment lost 3 bases and the V segment lost 3 bases, leaving 5 bases of the junction unmatched. The length of the CDR3 is 16 residues. CDR1 and CDR2 from the germline V gene are SGDLS and YYNGEE. The CDR3: CASSEGTSGQTDTQYF. In DNA, the CDR3 is TGTGCCAGCAGCGAAGGGACTAGCGGGCAGACAGATACGCAGTATTTT.

This clonotype was detected a few times. The genes are TRBV20-1 and TRBJ2-3, with D possibly TRBD2 on 5 matching bases. Germline V lookup: CDR1 DFQATT, CDR2 SNEGSKA (reference sequence). Between the trimmed V and J ends, which lost 7 bases and 3 bases, there was a span of 17 bases. CDR3 length equals 14 residues. In DNA form, the CDR3 reads TGCAGTGAATCTCTCCCCGGGGTTACAGATACGCAGTATTTT. It specifies CSESLPGVTDTQYF.

The gene calls are TRBV12-3 or TRBV12-4 and TRBJ2-3; no firm D call. The V gene lost 4 bases and the J gene lost 4 bases, with 12 bases spanning the gap. The CDR3 is 14 amino acids. The DNA of the CDR3 is TGTGCCAGCAGTTCCGGACCCCATGCAGATACGCAGTATTTT. Encoded protein: CASSSGPHADTQYF.

This clonotype was seen only a few times. The V gene is TRBV12-3 or TRBV12-4, the J gene TRBJ2-2; no clear D gene. V shed 2 bases and J shed 3 bases, with 4 bases lying between them. The CDR3 sequence is 13 residues long. CDR3 sequence (DNA): TGTGCCAGCAGTTTAATGTACACCGGGGAGCTGTTTTTT. This codes for CASSLMYTGELFF.

At least ten counts were recorded for this clonotype. The chain employs TRBV5-1 and TRBJ1-1; D possibly corresponds to TRBD1 (5 bases). This CDR3 region has 14 residues. The V gene lost 7 bases and the J gene lost 1 base, with 14 bases spanning the gap. The germline V gene has CDR1 SGHRS and CDR2 YFSETQ. CDR3 sequence (DNA): TGCGCCAGCTCCCCGGGGGGGGGGAACACTGAAGCTTTCTTT. Translation: CASSPGGGNTEAFF.

The gene calls are TRBV7-2 and TRBJ2-7; D call uncertain. This CDR3 is 14 amino acids long. CDR1 SGHTA and CDR2 FQGNSA come from the germline V gene. Trimming removed 1 base at V and 0 bases at J, with 7 bases between. CDR3 region: CASSLERNSYEQYF. CDR3 sequence (DNA): TGTGCCAGCAGCTTAGAGAGGAACTCCTACGAGCAGTACTTC.

This clonotype has a handful of counts. V and J are TRBV11-1 and TRBJ2-1; tentatively, D is TRBD2 (5 bases). Germline V gene sequence: CDR1 SGHAT, CDR2 FQDESV (reference sequence). CDR3 length equals 14 residues. Trimming left V 3 bases short and J 7 bases short, with 13 bases between. The CDR3: CASSFRLATNEQFF. The DNA for the CDR3 is TGTGCCAGCAGCTTTAGGCTAGCAACAAATGAGCAGTTCTTC. The full variable domain, with the rest looked up from reference TRBV11-1 and TRBJ2-1, is EAEVAQSPRYKITEKSQAVAFWCDPISGHATLYWYRQILGQGPELLVQFQDESVVDDSQLPKDRFSAERLKGVDSTLKIQPAELGDSAMYLCASSFRLATNEQFFGPGTRLTVL.

The chain has TRBV7-3 and TRBJ2-3; 7 nucleotides line up with TRBD2. Trimming removed 2 bases from V and 4 bases from J; junction bases left unmatched: 3. CDR1 and CDR2 (germline): SGHTA, FQGTGA. The CDR3 has 14 residues. CDR3: CASSLGGSSDTQYF. CDR3 in DNA: TGTGCCAGCAGCTTAGGCGGGAGTTCAGATACGCAGTATTTT.

In this sample, this clonotype turned up many times. This chain joins TRBV11-2 and TRBJ2-1, with 10 bases fitting TRBD2. J gave up 0 bases and V 5 bases, and 4 bases lay outside the gene matches. The CDR3 length is 16 residues. The germline V gene encodes CDR1 SGHAT and CDR2 FQNNGV. The CDR3 loop is CASSLSGRSSYNEQFF. For the CDR3, the DNA is TGTGCCAGCAGCCTTAGCGGGAGGAGCTCCTACAATGAGCAGTTCTTC.

This chain connects TRBV24-1 to TRBJ2-3; tentative D call: TRBD1 (6 bases). CDR1 KGHDR and CDR2 SFDVKD come from the germline V gene. Trimming removed 5 bases at V and 3 bases at J, with 17 bases between. The CDR3 loop spans 16 amino acids. The CDR3 protein is CATSGVQGSVTDTQYF. CDR3 nucleotide sequence: TGTGCCACCAGTGGAGTTCAGGGGTCCGTGACAGATACGCAGTATTTT.

This clonotype has ten or more counts. The CDR3 is CSARAARDNEQFF. The CDR3, as DNA: TGCAGTGCTAGAGCGGCGCGAGACAATGAGCAGTTCTTC. The rearrangement links TRBV20-1 to TRBJ2-1, with D hard to call. The CDR3 loop spans 13 amino acids. Per the germline V gene, CDR1 is DFQATT and CDR2 is SNEGSKA (reference sequence). Trimming took 1 base from V and 5 from J, leaving 9 bases between them.